This TCR beta chain originates from a study of CD8 T cells in ankylosing spondylitis. At least ten counts were recorded for this clonotype. TCRdb re-called the 5' RACE reads through MiXCR, storing one row per CDR3 protein. The sample lists 100,000 to 150,000 distinct CDR3 sequences, approximately 10% occurring once. This CDR3 contains 16 residues. Trimming shortened V by 2 bases and J by 8 bases, and 21 bases separated the two germline ends. The receptor was isolated from a female donor with ankylosing spondylitis or in good health (not recorded which). Sequenced material: blood, either unsorted or a sorted T cell fraction (not recorded which). The chain links TRBV12-3 or TRBV12-4 to TRBJ1-2, with a possible D match to TRBD1 (6 bases). The CDR3 sequence: CASSLFSGALLVGYTF. CDR3 coding DNA: TGTGCCAGCAGTTTATTCTCGGGGGCTTTACTTGTGGGCTACACCTTC.